These 3 T cell receptor beta chains originate from one sample sequenced in a study of monozygotic twins with inflammatory bowel disease. TCRdb reanalyzed the 5' RACE reads and collapses them to one entry per CDR3 protein, without DNA. The sample's table shows about 210,000 distinct CDR3 sequences. The specimen sequenced was blood. Every receptor here comes from a human donor with ulcerative colitis or Crohn's disease, or a healthy co-twin of an affected twin (not recorded which).

The CDR3 sequence: CASSYSWQTYEQYF. The rearrangement uses TRBV6-5 and TRBJ2-7. The length of the CDR3 is 14 residues. Germline V gene sequence: CDR1 MNHEY, CDR2 SVGAGI.

The CDR3 is CSARVPSNRGSGELFF. The genes are TRBV20-1 and TRBJ2-2; TCRdb gives TRBD1 as the D gene, but with no DNA this cannot be confirmed. The CDR3 extends over 16 amino acids. CDR1 and CDR2 from the germline V gene are DFQATT and SNEGSKA (reference sequence).

The chain is built from TRBV12-3 or TRBV12-4 and TRBJ1-1; TCRdb designates TRBD1, a call that cannot be tested without DNA. The CDR3 extends over 14 amino acids. The CDR3 reads CASSFDRGDTEAFF.